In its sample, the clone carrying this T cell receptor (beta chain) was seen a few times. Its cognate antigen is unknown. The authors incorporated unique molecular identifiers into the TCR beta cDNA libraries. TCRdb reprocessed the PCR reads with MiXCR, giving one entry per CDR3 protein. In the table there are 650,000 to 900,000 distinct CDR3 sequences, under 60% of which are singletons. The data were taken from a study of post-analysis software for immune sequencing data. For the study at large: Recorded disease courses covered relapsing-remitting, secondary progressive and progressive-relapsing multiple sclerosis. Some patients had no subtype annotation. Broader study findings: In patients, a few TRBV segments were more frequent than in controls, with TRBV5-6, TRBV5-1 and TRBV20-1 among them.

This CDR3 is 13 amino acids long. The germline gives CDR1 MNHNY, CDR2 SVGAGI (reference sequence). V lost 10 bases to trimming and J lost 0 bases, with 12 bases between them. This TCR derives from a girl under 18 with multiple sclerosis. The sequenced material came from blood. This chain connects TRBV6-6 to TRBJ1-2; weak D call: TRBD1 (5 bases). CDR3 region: CAIRELANYGYTF. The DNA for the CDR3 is TGTGCCATCAGGGAACTCGCTAACTATGGCTACACCTTC.